The clone carrying this T cell receptor beta chain was recorded once. What it binds is not known. These data belong to a study of cytomegalovirus exposure and HLA in healthy donors. Overall study findings and caveats: Despite most TCR sequences being rare, some public TCRs occurred in many donors.

The table came from immunoSEQ multiplex PCR; TCRdb's copy has only in-frame clones and leaves some out. Among about 110,000 clones listed, approximately 86% were seen once. Germline CDR1 and CDR2: WNHNN and SYGVQD (reference sequence). V was trimmed by 3 bases and J by 7 bases, leaving 16 bases between them. CDR3 length equals 15 residues. The source material was PBMCs. This sequence joins TRBV10-1 and TRBJ1-5; unclear D gene. This receptor was identified in a woman aged 18-30 years in good health and CMV-seronegative. The CDR3 reads CASSERIGSGQPQHF. In nucleotides, the CDR3 is TGCGCCAGCAGTGAACGTATAGGGAGCGGGCAGCCCCAGCATTTT.